These 14 T cell receptor beta chains were all obtained from the same sample, sequenced in a study of OX40 agonist ivuxolimab in advanced cancers. TCRdb's copy holds only in-frame clones and misses some; the assay was immunoSEQ multiplex PCR. The table lists 65,000 to 100,000 clones, 75% to 95% of them singletons. Sequenced material: CD4+ or CD8+ T cells sorted from blood, taken in a trial of the OX40 agonist ivuxolimab. Receptors originate from an adult with an advanced solid tumor such as melanoma, head and neck, liver or kidney cancer.

J is TRBJ1-5 and V is TRBV6-1, with 9 bases fitting TRBD1. Per the germline V gene, CDR1 is MNHNS and CDR2 is SASEGT. J lost 5 bases, V lost 10 bases, and 12 bases had no gene match. This CDR3 region has 15 residues. The CDR3 loop is CATENRDRAYQPQHF. In DNA form, the CDR3 reads TGTGCCACGGAGAACCGGGACAGGGCCTATCAGCCCCAGCATTTT.

The chain links TRBV2 to TRBJ2-7; 10 nucleotides match TRBD2. Germline V gene sequence: CDR1 SNHLY, CDR2 FYNNEI. The CDR3 spans 14 residues. V was pared by 9 bases and J by 4 bases, with 9 bases of the junction left unmatched. Here the CDR3 reads CASHEAGGPYEQYF. DNA for the CDR3: TGTGCCAGTCATGAAGCGGGAGGGCCATACGAGCAGTACTTC.

This chain uses TRBV5-1 with TRBJ1-6, with 12 nucleotides matching TRBD1. This CDR3 is 16 amino acids long. The trim removed 4 bases at V and 7 bases at J, leaving 6 bases unmatched. Per the germline V gene, CDR1 is SGHRS and CDR2 is YFSETQ. The CDR3: CASSPGTGGSNSPLHF. In DNA, the CDR3 is TGCGCCAGCAGCCCCGGGACAGGGGGCTCCAATTCACCCCTCCACTTT.

The V gene is TRBV27, the J gene TRBJ1-1, with TRBD1 matching 8 bases. Trimming at V came to 6 bases and at J to 4 bases, leaving 10 bases not matched to a gene. In germline, CDR1 is MNHEY, CDR2 SMNVEV (reference sequence). CDR3 length equals 15 residues. The CDR3 sequence: CASSVRGLDSTEAFF. In DNA form, the CDR3 reads TGTGCCAGCAGCGTCAGGGGGCTTGATAGCACTGAAGCTTTCTTT.

This CDR3 is CASSPRRGDTQYF. The CDR3 DNA is TGTGCCAGCAGCCCCCGTAGAGGGGATACGCAGTATTTT. The rearrangement joins TRBV7-9 to TRBJ2-3, with a weak D call TRBD2 (5 bases). Germline V gives CDR1 SEHNR, CDR2 FQNEAQ (reference sequence). V was pared by 5 bases and J by 6 bases, with 12 bases between. This CDR3 region has 13 residues.

This clone came up once. The J gene is TRBJ2-1, the V gene TRBV10-1; the match to TRBD1 covers 11 bases. This CDR3 region has 14 residues. Per the germline V gene, CDR1 is WNHNN and CDR2 is SYGVQD (reference sequence). V lost 6 bases and J lost 7; bases outside the gene matches: 5. The CDR3 region has the DNA TGCGCCAGCAGCGGGACAGGGGGAAGGAATGAGCAGTTCTTC. Its translation is CASSGTGGRNEQFF.

The gene calls are TRBV6-5 and TRBJ2-7, with 7 positions matching TRBD2. CDR1 and CDR2 from the germline V gene are MNHEY and SVGAGI. J lost 4 bases, V lost 8 bases, and 14 bases had no gene match. This CDR3 is built from 15 residues. CDR3 coding DNA: TGTGCCAGCTACACTTACGGGGGGAGAGGTTACGAGCAGTACTTC. Protein product: CASYTYGGRGYEQYF.

This chain joins TRBV6-5 and TRBJ2-1, with D possibly matching TRBD1 (5 bases). Germline-derived CDR1 and CDR2 are MNHEY and SVGAGI. Trimming cost V 6 bases and J 7 bases, with 13 bases left between them. CDR3 length equals 13 residues. The CDR3 region has the DNA TGTGCCAGCAGGGGGCCCCTCAGGAATGAGCAGTTCTTC. This encodes CASRGPLRNEQFF.

The chain recombines TRBV7-9 with TRBJ2-7; 7 bases are a match to TRBD1. J lost 2 bases, V lost 5 bases, and 9 bases had no gene match. This CDR3 is 15 amino acids long. Germline CDR1 reads SEHNR; CDR2 reads FQNEAQ (reference sequence). This CDR3 reads CASSPIAQGAYEQYF. CDR3 DNA: TGTGCCAGCAGCCCAATCGCCCAGGGGGCCTACGAGCAGTACTTC.

The chain joins TRBV20-1 to TRBJ2-7; no clear D. The germline V gene encodes CDR1 DFQATT and CDR2 SNEGSKA (reference sequence). CDR3 size: 11 residues. This chain's CDR3 is CSMTADYEQYF. CDR3 nucleotide sequence: TGCAGCATGACTGCGGACTACGAGCAGTACTTC.

The chain employs TRBV9 and TRBJ2-7, with D possibly TRBD2 on 6 matching bases. Per the germline V gene, CDR1 is SGDLS and CDR2 is YYNGEE. Trimming took 0 bases from V and 2 from J, leaving 12 bases between them. CDR3 length: 15 residues. The CDR3 loop is CASSVGGGSPYEQYF. The CDR3 DNA follows: TGTGCCAGCAGCGTAGGGGGAGGAAGTCCCTACGAGCAGTACTTC.

This clone was recorded only once. The chain has TRBV11-3 and TRBJ1-1; TRBD1 matches 7 bases. Trimming took 4 bases from V and 8 from J; bases not matched to a gene: 10. The CDR3 extends over 14 amino acids. The V gene's germline CDR1 is SGHNT and CDR2 YENEEA. As DNA, the CDR3 is TGTGCCAGCAGCTCCATACAGGGGATGGGAGAAGCTTTCTTT. It encodes CASSSIQGMGEAFF.

This sequence joins TRBV28 and TRBJ2-6; D is uncertain. Deletions cut 5 bases from V and 1 base from J, with 6 bases between. The CDR3 sequence is 14 residues long. The germline V gene encodes CDR1 MDHEN and CDR2 SYDVKM. For the CDR3, the DNA is TGTGCCAGCAGTCCCCGTTCTGGGGCCAACGTCCTGACTTTC. Its protein is CASSPRSGANVLTF.

V and J are TRBV18 and TRBJ2-1; D is unclear. In germline, CDR1 is KGHSH, CDR2 LQKENI. The V end was cut by 0 bases, the J end by 5 bases, with 11 bases between. The CDR3 is 15 amino acids. CDR3 in amino acids: CASSPPSEPDNEQFF. In DNA form, the CDR3 reads TGTGCCAGCTCACCACCGAGCGAGCCAGACAATGAGCAGTTCTTC.